This section outlines one T cell receptor (beta chain) sequence together with its context. Per the original data handling: Reference gene primer amplification in the assay estimated nucleated cell counts. The table came from immunoSEQ multiplex PCR; TCRdb's copy has only in-frame clones and leaves some out. That table gives V, J and clone size, and the DNA gave D and trimming. The profile covers 150,000 to 200,000 clones, with 85% to 95% appearing a single time and 3.5% to 5% taken by the ten largest. The data stem from a study of blood T cell repertoires in COVID-19. Turning to the study itself: The United States, Italy and Spain provided the acute and convalescent COVID-19 samples.

This clonotype originated in a woman aged 45 to 65 with acute or convalescent COVID-19. Sequencing was performed on peripheral blood.

CDR3 nucleotides: TGTGCCATCAGTGCAAAGGTGGGGGGAAAGGGGACTGAAGCTTTCTTT. Translating it yields CAISAKVGGKGTEAFF. The rearrangement uses TRBV10-3 and TRBJ1-1; tentative D call: TRBD1 (5 bases). Germline-derived CDR1 and CDR2 are ENHRY and SYGVKD. This CDR3 is 16 amino acids long. The V end was cut by 4 bases, the J end by 5 bases, with 20 bases between.